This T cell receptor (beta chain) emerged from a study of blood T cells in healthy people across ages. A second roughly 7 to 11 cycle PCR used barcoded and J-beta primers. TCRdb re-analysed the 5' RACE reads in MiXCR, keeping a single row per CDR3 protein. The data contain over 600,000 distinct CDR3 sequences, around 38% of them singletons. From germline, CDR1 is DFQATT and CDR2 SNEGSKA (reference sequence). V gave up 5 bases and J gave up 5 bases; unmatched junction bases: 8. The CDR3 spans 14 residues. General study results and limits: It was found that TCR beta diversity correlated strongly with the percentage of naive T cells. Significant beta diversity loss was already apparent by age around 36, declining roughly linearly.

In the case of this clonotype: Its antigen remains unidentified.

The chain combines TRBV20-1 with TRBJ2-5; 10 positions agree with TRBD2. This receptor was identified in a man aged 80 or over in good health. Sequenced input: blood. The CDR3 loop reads CSARRGSGGETQYF. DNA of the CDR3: TGCAGTGCTCGACGAGGTAGCGGGGGGGAGACCCAGTACTTC.